This T cell receptor (beta chain) was obtained from a study of T cells expressing NK-cell markers. A word on this clonotype: Its antigen is still unknown.

Points from the study as a whole: Dominance of the CD3+CD56-NKG2C+ fraction by these clonotypes also held in several donors. Six of the donors carried dominant NKG2C+ clonotypes that took up 1.0-7.0% of their CD8+ T cells.

TCRdb reanalyzed the 5' RACE reads, giving one entry per CDR3 protein sequence and no DNA. Here the sample table reports approximately 440,000 distinct CDR3 sequences. CDR1 SGHRS and CDR2 YFSETQ come from the germline V gene. The CDR3 covers 16 residues. Sequencing was done on a sample of blood T cells: a sorted CD56 or NKG2C T cell subset, CD4+ or CD8+ T cells, or bulk PBMC T cells (not recorded which). The receptor was derived from a woman aged 50 to 60 in good health. V and J are TRBV5-1 and TRBJ2-7; TCRdb names TRBD1, which stays unverified in the absence of DNA. The CDR3 loop is CASSRMRGAAPYEQYF.